The 9 T cell receptor beta chains below were found in one sample sequenced in a study of T-cell memory formation after mild COVID-19. TCRdb passed the 5' RACE reads through MiXCR, listing each CDR3 protein once. The table lists around 130,000 distinct CDR3 sequences, 5% to 6.5% of them singletons. The material sequenced was PBMCs or a T cell subset sorted from them (not recorded which). The receptors come from an adult woman who had mild COVID-19 (a few samples of this study predate the infection). Cell type and time point are not known.

This clonotype appeared a few times. The genes are TRBV18 and TRBJ1-3; possibly TRBD1 for D (6 bases). The V end was cut by 3 bases, the J end by 3 bases, with 24 bases between. The CDR3 length is 19 residues. Germline V CDR1 and CDR2: KGHSH, LQKENI. DNA of the CDR3: TGTGCCAGCTCACCTCTGCGCCTCCGGGACGAAGGGGGTGGAAACACCATATATTTT. It specifies CASSPLRLRDEGGGNTIYF.

This rearrangement joins TRBV5-1 to TRBJ2-7, with D possibly TRBD2 on 6 matching bases. This CDR3 has 14 residues. The germline gives CDR1 SGHRS, CDR2 YFSETQ. The V end was cut by 0 bases, the J end by 5 bases, with 12 bases between. The CDR3 protein is CASSLDIGGNEQYF. The CDR3 region has the DNA TGCGCCAGCAGCTTGGATATCGGAGGGAACGAGCAGTACTTC.

This clonotype was found many times. The V gene is TRBV29-1, the J gene TRBJ2-1, with D unclear. Germline V lookup: CDR1 SQVTM, CDR2 ANQGSEA. This CDR3 has 10 residues. The germline V and J ends were trimmed by 3 bases and 8 bases, with 5 bases remaining between them. CDR3 DNA: TGCAGCGTTGAGTGGTATGAGCAGTTCTTC. Translation: CSVEWYEQFF.

This clonotype was counted ten times or more. The chain couples TRBV11-2 to TRBJ1-2; TRBD1 matches at 7 bases. CDR3 length: 17 amino acids. The J segment lost 2 bases and the V segment lost 6 bases, leaving 15 bases of the junction unmatched. The germline CDR1 and CDR2 sequences are SGHAT and FQNNGV. In nucleotides, the CDR3 is TGTGCCAGCAGACCCTTCTCTGGACAGGAGGGAAACTATGGCTACACCTTC. Its translation is CASRPFSGQEGNYGYTF.

This rearrangement joins TRBV12-3 or TRBV12-4 to TRBJ2-7, with TRBD2 matching over 9 bases. Trimming cost V 3 bases and J 7 bases; bases outside gene matches: 7. The CDR3 spans 14 residues. DNA for the CDR3: TGTGCCAGCAGTTTTGGCGGGGGGGCCGGTGAGCAGTACTTC. Residues: CASSFGGGAGEQYF.

This clonotype occurred many times. The rearrangement joins TRBV4-3 to TRBJ2-1, with a possible D match to TRBD1 (5 bases). The germline V gene has CDR1 LGHNA and CDR2 YSLEER. The CDR3 runs to 19 residues. Trimming took off 0 bases at V and 0 bases at J, with 18 bases between the two ends. As DNA, the CDR3 is TGCGCCAGCAGCCAAGAAGGCCGCAGGGCACGGAGCTCCTACAATGAGCAGTTCTTC. Translating it yields CASSQEGRRARSSYNEQFF.

This clonotype was seen ten or more times. The rearrangement links TRBV6-5 to TRBJ2-5, with 11 bases aligning to TRBD2. The CDR3 has 17 residues. J gave up 1 base and V 2 bases, and 6 bases lay outside the gene matches. Germline-derived CDR1 and CDR2 are MNHEY and SVGAGI. CDR3 amino acids: CASSYLSGRVSQETQYF. CDR3 in DNA: TGTGCCAGCAGTTACCTTAGCGGGAGGGTGTCCCAAGAGACCCAGTACTTC.

The V gene is TRBV15, the J gene TRBJ2-1; D may match TRBD1 or TRBD2 (5 bases each). The germline V gene encodes CDR1 LNHNV and CDR2 YYDKDF (reference sequence). The CDR3 is 14 residues long. V was clipped by 3 bases and J by 5 bases, with 11 bases between them. The CDR3 loop reads CATSRGDVHNEQFF. CDR3 nucleotides: TGTGCCACCAGCAGGGGGGACGTACACAATGAGCAGTTCTTC.

At least ten counts were recorded for this clonotype. The CDR3 loop reads CSVEGSSSGLYNEQFF. Written as DNA, the CDR3 is TGCAGCGTTGAAGGCTCCTCTAGCGGCCTCTACAATGAGCAGTTCTTC. The chain carries TRBV29-1 and TRBJ2-1; 7 nucleotides align to TRBD2. This CDR3 is 16 amino acids long. Germline CDR1 is SQVTM and CDR2 is ANQGSEA. Germline trimming cut 1 base from V and 3 bases from J; bases unmatched to any gene: 9.